This T cell receptor (beta chain) was profiled in a study of control samples from healthy donors and cancer patients. Per germline, CDR1 MNHEY and CDR2 SMNVEV (reference sequence). The CDR3 is made up of 12 amino acids. V was cut by 4 bases and J by 3 bases, with 4 bases left in between. The method was immunoSEQ multiplex PCR; TCRdb's version includes in-frame clones alone and lacks a portion of them. The sample yields over 150,000 clones, 85% to 95% seen once. The chain couples TRBV27 to TRBJ1-5; D is ambiguous. The sequencing sample was made of blood. The receptor was isolated from a man in his forties or fifties in good health. DNA for the CDR3: TGTGCCAGCAGTTCCTACAATCAGCCCCAGCATTTT. This translates into CASSSYNQPQHF.